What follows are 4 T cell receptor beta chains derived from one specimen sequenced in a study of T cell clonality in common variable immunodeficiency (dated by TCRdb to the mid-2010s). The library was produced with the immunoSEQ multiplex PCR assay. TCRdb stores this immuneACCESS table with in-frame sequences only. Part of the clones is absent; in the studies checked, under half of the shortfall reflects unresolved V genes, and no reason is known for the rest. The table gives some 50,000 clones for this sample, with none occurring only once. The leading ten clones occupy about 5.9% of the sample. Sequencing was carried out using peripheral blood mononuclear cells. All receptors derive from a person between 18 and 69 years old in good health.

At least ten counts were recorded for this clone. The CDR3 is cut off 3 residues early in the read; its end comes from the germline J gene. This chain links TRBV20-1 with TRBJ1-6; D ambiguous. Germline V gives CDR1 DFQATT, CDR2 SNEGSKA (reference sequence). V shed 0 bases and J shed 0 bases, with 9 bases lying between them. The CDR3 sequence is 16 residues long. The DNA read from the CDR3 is TGCAGTGCTAGAGACAGGTTTGGCTCCTATAATTCACCC. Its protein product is CSARDRFGSYNSP. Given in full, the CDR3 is CSARDRFGSYNSPLHF.

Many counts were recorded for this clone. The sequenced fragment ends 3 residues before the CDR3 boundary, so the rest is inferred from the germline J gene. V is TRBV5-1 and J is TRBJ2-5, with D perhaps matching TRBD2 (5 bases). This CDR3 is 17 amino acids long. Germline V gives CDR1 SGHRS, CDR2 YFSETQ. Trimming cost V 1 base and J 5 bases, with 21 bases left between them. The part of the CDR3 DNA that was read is TGCGCCAGCAGCTTGAACTCACTTGAGGGTACTAGGGAGACC. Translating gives CASSLNSLEGTRET. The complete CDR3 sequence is CASSLNSLEGTRETQYF. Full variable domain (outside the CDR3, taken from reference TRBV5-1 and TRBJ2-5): KAGVTQTPRYLIKTRGQQVTLSCSPISGHRSVSWYQQTPGQGLQFLFEYFSETQRNKGNFPGRFSGRQFSNSRSEMNVSTLELGDSALYLCASSLNSLEGTRETQYFGPGTRLLVL.

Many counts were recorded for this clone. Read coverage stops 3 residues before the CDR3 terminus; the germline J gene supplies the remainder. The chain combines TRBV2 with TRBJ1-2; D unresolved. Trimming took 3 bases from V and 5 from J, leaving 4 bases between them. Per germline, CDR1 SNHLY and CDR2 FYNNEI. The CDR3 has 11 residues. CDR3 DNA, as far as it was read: TGTGCCAGCAGTGACAGATATGGC. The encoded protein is CASSDRYG. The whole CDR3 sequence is CASSDRYGYTF. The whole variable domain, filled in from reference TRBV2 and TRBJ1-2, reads EPEVTQTPSHQVTQMGQEVILRCVPISNHLYFYWYRQILGQKVEFLVSFYNNEISEKSEIFDDQFSVERPDGSNFTLKIRSTKLEDSAMYFCASSDRYGYTFGSGTRLTVV.

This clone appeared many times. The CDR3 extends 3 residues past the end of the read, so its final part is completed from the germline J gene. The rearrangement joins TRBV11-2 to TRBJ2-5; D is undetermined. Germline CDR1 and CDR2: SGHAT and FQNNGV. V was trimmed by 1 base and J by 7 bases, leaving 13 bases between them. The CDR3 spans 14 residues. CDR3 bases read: TGTGCCAGCAGCTTAGGCAGCGCGGCCGGGACC. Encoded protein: CASSLGSAAGT. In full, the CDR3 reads CASSLGSAAGTQYF.